This T cell receptor beta chain stems from a study of type 1 regulatory T cells. Study-wide context: T-allo10 is an in vitro-generated, Tr1-enriched CD4 T cell product specific for alloantigen.

From the reads, TCRdb called clonotypes with MiXCR, one entry per CDR3 protein. The data show about 24,000 distinct CDR3 sequences, just under 75% seen once. As regards this clonotype: No antigen is known for it.

V lost 5 bases and J 0 bases, leaving 8 bases between the germline ends. The CDR3 runs 14 residues. Per germline, CDR1 KGHSH and CDR2 LQKENI. Graft donor-derived T-allo10 cells were described as host-alloantigen-specific, anergic, and alloantigen-specifically suppressive. The receptor's source is a human donor in good health. The rearrangement joins TRBV18 to TRBJ2-1; D not certain. The sample was cultured T cells, either the whole culture or a sorted T cell fraction (not recorded which). Documented subset: Tr1-enriched cell product generated in vitro against host alloantigens. The CDR3, as DNA: TGTGCCAGCTCAGCGAATATCTCCTACAATGAGCAGTTCTTC. This encodes CASSANISYNEQFF.